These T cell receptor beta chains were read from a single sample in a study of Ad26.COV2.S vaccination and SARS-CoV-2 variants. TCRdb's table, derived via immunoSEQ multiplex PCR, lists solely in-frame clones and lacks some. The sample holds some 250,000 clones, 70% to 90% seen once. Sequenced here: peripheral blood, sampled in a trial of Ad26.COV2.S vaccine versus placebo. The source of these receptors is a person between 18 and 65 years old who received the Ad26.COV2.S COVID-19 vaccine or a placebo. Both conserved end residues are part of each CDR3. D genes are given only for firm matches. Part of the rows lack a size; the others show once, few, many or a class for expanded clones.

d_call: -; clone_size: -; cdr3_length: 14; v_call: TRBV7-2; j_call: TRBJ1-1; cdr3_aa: CASRPGSGNTEAFF; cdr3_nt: TGTGCCAGCAGACCAGGGTCAGGGAACACTGAAGCTTTCTTT
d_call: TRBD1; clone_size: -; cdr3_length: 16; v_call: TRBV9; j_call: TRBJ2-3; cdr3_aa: CASSVESGGSTDTQYF; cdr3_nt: TGTGCCAGCAGCGTAGAGTCAGGGGGTAGCACAGATACGCAGTATTTT
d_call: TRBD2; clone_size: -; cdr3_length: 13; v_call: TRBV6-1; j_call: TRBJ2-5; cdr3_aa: CASSERTGGTQYF; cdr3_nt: TGTGCCAGCAGTGAGAGGACGGGGGGGACCCAGTACTTC
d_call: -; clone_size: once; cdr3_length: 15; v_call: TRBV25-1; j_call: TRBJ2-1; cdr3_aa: CASTPGKGAYNEQFF; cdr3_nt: TGTGCCAGTACCCCCGGGAAGGGAGCCTACAATGAGCAGTTCTTC
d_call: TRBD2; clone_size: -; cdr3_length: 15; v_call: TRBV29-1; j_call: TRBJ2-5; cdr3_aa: CSVEGGSGSRETQYF; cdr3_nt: TGCAGCGTTGAAGGGGGTAGCGGGAGTAGGGAGACCCAGTACTTC
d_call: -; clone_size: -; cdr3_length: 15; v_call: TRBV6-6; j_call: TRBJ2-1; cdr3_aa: CASRRDSSTPNEQFF; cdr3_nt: TGTGCCAGCAGGCGGGACTCATCCACCCCGAATGAGCAGTTCTTC
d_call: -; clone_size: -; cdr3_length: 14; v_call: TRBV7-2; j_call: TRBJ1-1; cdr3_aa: CASSSTALNTEAFF; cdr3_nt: TGTGCCAGCAGCTCGACAGCTTTGAACACTGAAGCTTTCTTT
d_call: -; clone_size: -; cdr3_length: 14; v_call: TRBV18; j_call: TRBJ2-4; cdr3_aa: CASSPPDRRNIQYF; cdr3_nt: TGTGCCAGCTCACCACCGGACAGAAGAAACATTCAGTACTTC
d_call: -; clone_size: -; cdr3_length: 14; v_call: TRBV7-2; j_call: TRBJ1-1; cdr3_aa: CASSPPRGFTEAFF; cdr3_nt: TGTGCCAGCAGCCCCCCCAGGGGCTTCACTGAAGCTTTCTTT
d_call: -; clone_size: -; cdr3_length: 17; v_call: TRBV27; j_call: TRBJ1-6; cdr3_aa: CASRHNNSGGKNSPLHF; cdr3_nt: TGTGCCAGCAGACATAACAACAGCGGAGGAAAAAATTCACCCCTCCACTTT
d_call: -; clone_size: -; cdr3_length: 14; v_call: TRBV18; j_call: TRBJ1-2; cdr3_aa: CASSPLAGVGGYTF; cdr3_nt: TGTGCCAGCTCACCCCTGGCAGGGGTGGGAGGCTACACCTTC
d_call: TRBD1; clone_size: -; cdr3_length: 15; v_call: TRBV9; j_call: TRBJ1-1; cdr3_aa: CASSVGGTGNTEAFF; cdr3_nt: TGTGCCAGCAGCGTAGGAGGGACAGGGAACACTGAAGCTTTCTTT
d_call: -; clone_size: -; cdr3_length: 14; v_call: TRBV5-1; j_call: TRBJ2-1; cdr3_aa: CASSPSRVNNEQFF; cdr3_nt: TGCGCCAGCAGCCCCTCCCGAGTGAACAATGAGCAGTTCTTC
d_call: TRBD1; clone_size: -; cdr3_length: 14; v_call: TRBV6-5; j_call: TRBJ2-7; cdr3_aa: CASTPEGTGGEQYF; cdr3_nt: TGTGCCAGCACCCCGGAGGGGACAGGGGGCGAGCAGTACTTC
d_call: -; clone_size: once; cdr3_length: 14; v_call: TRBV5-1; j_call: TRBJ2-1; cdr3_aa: CASSLVGGDDEQFF; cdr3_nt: TGCGCCAGCAGCTTGGTCGGTGGGGACGATGAGCAGTTCTTC
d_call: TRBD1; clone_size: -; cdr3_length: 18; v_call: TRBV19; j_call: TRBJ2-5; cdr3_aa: CASSSLPLTGVIGETQYF; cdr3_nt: TGTGCCAGTAGTTCATTACCCCTTACAGGGGTTATAGGAGAGACCCAGTACTTC
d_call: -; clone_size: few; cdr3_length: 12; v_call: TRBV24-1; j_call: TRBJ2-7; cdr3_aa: CATSEDSYEQYF; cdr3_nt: TGTGCCACCAGTGAGGACAGTTACGAGCAGTACTTC
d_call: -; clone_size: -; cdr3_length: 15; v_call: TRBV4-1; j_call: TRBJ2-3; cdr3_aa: CASSQIASRTDTQYF; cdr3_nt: TGCGCCAGCAGCCAAATAGCTAGCCGCACAGATACGCAGTATTTT
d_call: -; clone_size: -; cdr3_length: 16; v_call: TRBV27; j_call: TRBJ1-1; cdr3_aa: CASSLYPWVGNTEAFF; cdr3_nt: TGTGCCAGCAGTTTATATCCTTGGGTGGGGAACACTGAAGCTTTCTTT
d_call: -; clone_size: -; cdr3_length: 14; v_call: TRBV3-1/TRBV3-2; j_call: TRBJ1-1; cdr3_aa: CASSLIGLDTEAFF; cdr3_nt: TGTGCCAGCAGCCTCATAGGTTTGGACACTGAAGCTTTCTTT